The clone carrying this TCR beta chain has a count of ten or more. These data belong to a study of blood T cell repertoires in COVID-19. Study overall: The origin of the acute and convalescent COVID-19 samples was the United States, Italy and Spain. T cells, B-cell-depleted T cells, or PBMCs provided the cDNA or gDNA that served as material.

In germline, CDR1 is SGHRS, CDR2 YFSETQ. With V trimmed by 5 bases and J by 6 bases, 8 bases remained unmatched. The length of the CDR3 is 14 residues. Per the study methods: For nucleated cells, counts were estimated from reference gene primer amplification. Sequenced by immunoSEQ multiplex PCR; TCRdb stores in-frame clones only, minus some. The DNA gave D and trimming, while V, J and clone size come from that table. The sample contains some 120,000 clones, around three quarters of which appear only once. J is TRBJ1-2 and V is TRBV5-1; 9 nucleotides line up with TRBD1. Sequenced: peripheral blood. The source is a woman aged 70-85 years with acute or convalescent COVID-19. CDR3 nucleotide sequence: TGCGCCAGCAGGGAGGGACAGGGTTCGGATGGCTACACCTTC. Protein sequence: CASREGQGSDGYTF.